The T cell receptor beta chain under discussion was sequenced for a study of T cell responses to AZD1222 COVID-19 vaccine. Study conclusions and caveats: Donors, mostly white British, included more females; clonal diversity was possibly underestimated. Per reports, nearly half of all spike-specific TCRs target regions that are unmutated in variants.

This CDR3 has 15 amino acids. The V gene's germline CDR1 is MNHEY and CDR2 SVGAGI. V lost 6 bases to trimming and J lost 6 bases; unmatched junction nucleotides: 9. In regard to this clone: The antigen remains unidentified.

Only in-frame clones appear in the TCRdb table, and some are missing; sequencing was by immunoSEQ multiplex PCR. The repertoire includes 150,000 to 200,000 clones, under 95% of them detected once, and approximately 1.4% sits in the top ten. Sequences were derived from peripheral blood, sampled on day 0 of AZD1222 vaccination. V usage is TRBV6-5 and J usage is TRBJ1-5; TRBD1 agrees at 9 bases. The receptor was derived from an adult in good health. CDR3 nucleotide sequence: TGTGCCAGCAGGCCACAGGGGGCTTTGGCTCAGCCCCAGCATTTT. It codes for CASRPQGALAQPQHF.